This T cell receptor beta chain is drawn from a study of OX40 agonist ivuxolimab in advanced cancers. Study as a whole: Patients' therapy was ivuxolimab, an antibody that acts as an agonist of OX40 (CD134). Of mixed ages from about 20 to 90 and averaging about 60 years, the group was approximately 84% male.

Sequencing was performed with immunoSEQ multiplex PCR; in TCRdb, only in-frame clones are kept and a portion is missing. The sample holds roughly 74,000 clones, approximately 90% seen once. This clone appeared a single time. Trimming left V 1 base short and J 4 bases short, with 5 bases between. Germline V lookup: CDR1 SGHAT, CDR2 FQNNGV. The CDR3 length is 13 residues. Autoimmune disease history or systemic immunosuppression barred patients. The J gene is TRBJ1-5, the V gene TRBV11-2; no firm D call. Specimen: CD4+ or CD8+ T cells sorted from blood, collected in a trial of the OX40 agonist ivuxolimab. The sequence derives from an adult with an advanced solid tumor such as melanoma, head and neck, liver or kidney cancer. The CDR3: CASSLGVNQPQHF. DNA for the CDR3: TGTGCCAGCAGCTTAGGTGTGAATCAGCCCCAGCATTTT.